The rows below give T cell receptor beta chains drawn from one sample of a study of cytomegalovirus exposure and HLA in healthy donors. Clones were sequenced by immunoSEQ multiplex PCR, and TCRdb holds only the in-frame ones, with some missing. This repertoire shows 150,000 to 200,000 clones, approximately 71% found once; its top ten account for roughly 8.2%. Material for sequencing was PBMCs. These receptors came from a woman aged 40 to 55 in good health and CMV-seropositive. The CDR3 runs from the conserved cysteine through the conserved F or W. The D gene is left open where the match is weak. Size values are once, few and many counts, or a class for expanded clones, and some rows have none.

DNA: TGTGCCAGCAGTGCCGACAGGGTCTATGGCTACACCTTC
CDR3: CASSADRVYGYTF
D: TRBD1
V: TRBV2
J: TRBJ1-2
length: 13
size: once

DNA: TGTGCCAGCAGTCAGGGCAGGGGGACTGAAGCTTTCTTT
CDR3: CASSQGRGTEAFF
D: TRBD1
V: TRBV6-4
J: TRBJ1-1
length: 13
size: .

DNA: TGTGCCAGCAGGGAAGACAGCCTTAATGAAAAACTGTTTTTT
CDR3: CASREDSLNEKLFF
D: .
V: TRBV2
J: TRBJ1-4
length: 14
size: few

DNA: TGCGCCAGCAGCTTGGAGGGGGTTTCAGATACGCAGTATTTT
CDR3: CASSLEGVSDTQYF
D: .
V: TRBV5-1
J: TRBJ2-3
length: 14
size: .

DNA: TGTGCCTGGAGTTCGGGAGACTATAGCAATCAGCCCCAGCATTTT
CDR3: CAWSSGDYSNQPQHF
D: .
V: TRBV30
J: TRBJ1-5
length: 15
size: .

DNA: TGTGCCAGCAGTGGAGCTATTGCCTATGGCTACACCTTC
CDR3: CASSGAIAYGYTF
D: .
V: TRBV9
J: TRBJ1-2
length: 13
size: .

DNA: TGCGCCAGCAGCTTGGCACGGACACCCAACACTGAAGCTTTCTTT
CDR3: CASSLARTPNTEAFF
D: .
V: TRBV5-1
J: TRBJ1-1
length: 15
size: .

DNA: TGTGCCAGTAGTATATCTACAGGCCCGTACAATGAGCAGTTCTTC
CDR3: CASSISTGPYNEQFF
D: .
V: TRBV19
J: TRBJ2-1
length: 15
size: .

DNA: TGTGCCAGCAGCTCAGTGGGGGGAATCTCCGAGCAGTACTTC
CDR3: CASSSVGGISEQYF
D: .
V: TRBV5-6
J: TRBJ2-7
length: 14
size: .

DNA: TGTGCCAGCAGCTTAGGGGGGGGAGACCTCTATGGCTACACCTTC
CDR3: CASSLGGGDLYGYTF
D: .
V: TRBV28
J: TRBJ1-2
length: 15
size: .

DNA: TGTGCCAGCAGTGGATCTACAGGGGCCGGTGGCCAGCCCCAGCATTTT
CDR3: CASSGSTGAGGQPQHF
D: TRBD1
V: TRBV28
J: TRBJ1-5
length: 16
size: .

DNA: TGTGCCTGGACCTTGAGGGTGACCACTGAAGCTTTCTTT
CDR3: CAWTLRVTTEAFF
D: .
V: TRBV30
J: TRBJ1-1
length: 13
size: .

DNA: TGTGCCAGCAGTCCAAACCAAGAGACCCAGTACTTC
CDR3: CASSPNQETQYF
D: .
V: TRBV27
J: TRBJ2-5
length: 12
size: once

DNA: TGTGCCAGCAGCGTAGGTTTTGGAGGGACTGAAGCTTTCTTT
CDR3: CASSVGFGGTEAFF
D: .
V: TRBV9
J: TRBJ1-1
length: 14
size: once

DNA: TGCGCCAGCAGGGAAGACAGAGCCAAAAACATTCAGTACTTC
CDR3: CASREDRAKNIQYF
D: .
V: TRBV23-1
J: TRBJ2-4
length: 14
size: once

DNA: TGTGTCACAGTCAATCGCTACAATGAGCAGTTCTTC
CDR3: CVTVNRYNEQFF
D: .
V: TRBV19
J: TRBJ2-1
length: 12
size: .

DNA: TGTGCCAGCAGCTTAGATAGCGGGTCCATAGATACGCAGTATTTT
CDR3: CASSLDSGSIDTQYF
D: TRBD2
V: TRBV7-3
J: TRBJ2-3
length: 15
size: .

DNA: TGTGCCAGCAGTGAAGCGGGTGGAGGGCGTCAGCCCCAGCATTTT
CDR3: CASSEAGGGRQPQHF
D: .
V: TRBV2
J: TRBJ1-5
length: 15
size: once

DNA: TGTGCCAGCAGTGCGGGGGGCTATGGCTACACCTTC
CDR3: CASSAGGYGYTF
D: .
V: TRBV2
J: TRBJ1-2
length: 12
size: .

DNA: TGTGCCAGCAGCCAATTCGGAGTGACCTACGAGCAGTACTTC
CDR3: CASSQFGVTYEQYF
D: .
V: TRBV4-2
J: TRBJ2-7
length: 14
size: .

DNA: TGTGCCAGCAGTTACGGGCGGCCACTAGCGGCAGATACGCAGTATTTT
CDR3: CASSYGRPLAADTQYF
D: TRBD2
V: TRBV6-6
J: TRBJ2-3
length: 16
size: .

DNA: TGCGCCAGCAGTCGAGAGCGGGAGGGCCGCAATGAGCAGTTCTTC
CDR3: CASSREREGRNEQFF
D: TRBD2
V: TRBV10-1
J: TRBJ2-1
length: 15
size: .

DNA: TGTGCCAGCAGGCTGACTAGCGGCTCGGATACGCAGTATTTT
CDR3: CASRLTSGSDTQYF
D: TRBD2
V: TRBV6-5
J: TRBJ2-3
length: 14
size: .

DNA: TGTGCCAGCAGAGCCGACAGTAACACTGAAGCTTTCTTT
CDR3: CASRADSNTEAFF
D: .
V: TRBV5-4
J: TRBJ1-1
length: 13
size: .

DNA: TGTGCCAGCAGTGTGCAGGGTTGGCAGGCTTTCTTT
CDR3: CASSVQGWQAFF
D: .
V: TRBV6-1
J: TRBJ1-1
length: 12
size: .

DNA: TGTGCCAGTAGCCGCCGGCGTGAACAGGTCAACTATGGCTACACCTTC
CDR3: CASSRRREQVNYGYTF
D: .
V: TRBV19
J: TRBJ1-2
length: 16
size: .

DNA: TGTGCCAGCAGCCGGACTAGCGGGACCTACGAGCAGTACTTC
CDR3: CASSRTSGTYEQYF
D: TRBD2
V: TRBV28
J: TRBJ2-7
length: 14
size: .

DNA: TGTGCCAGTAGTGCATCCGGGAGTCTGGGCTACACCTTC
CDR3: CASSASGSLGYTF
D: .
V: TRBV19
J: TRBJ1-2
length: 13
size: .

DNA: TGTGCCAGCAGTTACTATACAGGAATTGACGAGCAGTACTTC
CDR3: CASSYYTGIDEQYF
D: .
V: TRBV6-5
J: TRBJ2-7
length: 14
size: .

DNA: TGTGCCAGCACCGACAGGGGGTTGGGTGGCTACACCTTC
CDR3: CASTDRGLGGYTF
D: TRBD1
V: TRBV28
J: TRBJ1-2
length: 13
size: few

DNA: TGTGCCAGCAGCTTGGCGGGCGGGGGCTACGGGCAGTACTTC
CDR3: CASSLAGGGYGQYF
D: .
V: TRBV5-4
J: TRBJ2-7
length: 14
size: .

DNA: TGTGCCAGCAGTTTATCTCAACAGTTTCAGGGCGACGAGCAGTACTTC
CDR3: CASSLSQQFQGDEQYF
D: .
V: TRBV27
J: TRBJ2-7
length: 16
size: few

DNA: TGTGCCAGCAGGCCCGGGGGACAGGGTGATGGTACGGACGAGCAGTACTTC
CDR3: CASRPGGQGDGTDEQYF
D: TRBD1
V: TRBV28
J: TRBJ2-7
length: 17
size: few

DNA: TGTGCCAGCGGCACAGGGGGGAGCACTGAAGCTTTCTTT
CDR3: CASGTGGSTEAFF
D: TRBD1
V: TRBV6-6
J: TRBJ1-1
length: 13
size: .

DNA: TGTGCCAGCAGCTCCCTAGCGGGAAGCACAGATACGCAGTATTTT
CDR3: CASSSLAGSTDTQYF
D: TRBD2
V: TRBV11-2
J: TRBJ2-3
length: 15
size: .

DNA: TGTGCCAGCAGTCCTCCTTCCAGCGGGAGTATAGAGCAGTACTTC
CDR3: CASSPPSSGSIEQYF
D: TRBD2
V: TRBV28
J: TRBJ2-7
length: 15
size: .

DNA: TGTGCCAGCAGCTTAGCGGGGACAGGAGGAGGGGAGCAGTACTTC
CDR3: CASSLAGTGGGEQYF
D: TRBD1
V: TRBV7-2
J: TRBJ2-7
length: 15
size: .

DNA: TGTGCCAGCAGGTTCTCATCCCTATCCTCCTCCTACGAGCAGTACTTC
CDR3: CASRFSSLSSSYEQYF
D: .
V: TRBV28
J: TRBJ2-7
length: 16
size: .

DNA: TGTGCCAGCAGCATACAGGGCGGGGGAGCTTTCTTT
CDR3: CASSIQGGGAFF
D: .
V: TRBV7-9
J: TRBJ1-1
length: 12
size: once

DNA: TGTGCCAGCAGTTACTGGTTAGGACAGGATTCCTACGAGCAGTACTTC
CDR3: CASSYWLGQDSYEQYF
D: TRBD1
V: TRBV6-5
J: TRBJ2-7
length: 16
size: once

DNA: TGTGCCAGCAGCTTCAGGAGGAACTCCTACAATGAGCAGTTCTTC
CDR3: CASSFRRNSYNEQFF
D: .
V: TRBV11-1
J: TRBJ2-1
length: 15
size: .

DNA: TGTGCCAGCAGCTTACTTCTAGCGGGGTACAATGAGCAGTTCTTC
CDR3: CASSLLLAGYNEQFF
D: TRBD2
V: TRBV7-9
J: TRBJ2-1
length: 15
size: .

DNA: TGTGCCTGGAGGAGCAGGGGCCTCAAGGGGCCCCAGCATTTT
CDR3: CAWRSRGLKGPQHF
D: .
V: TRBV30
J: TRBJ1-5
length: 14
size: .

DNA: TGTGCCAGCAGCAGCCGACAGGGGATGAACACTGAAGCTTTCTTT
CDR3: CASSSRQGMNTEAFF
D: TRBD1
V: TRBV11-2
J: TRBJ1-1
length: 15
size: .

DNA: TGTGCCAGCTCACCACCGGCAGGGCACTACGAGCAGTACTTC
CDR3: CASSPPAGHYEQYF
D: .
V: TRBV18
J: TRBJ2-7
length: 14
size: .

DNA: TGTGCCAGCAGCAAAGATATAGCCGACAGGGGGGGGTACGAGCAGTACTTC
CDR3: CASSKDIADRGGYEQYF
D: .
V: TRBV21-1
J: TRBJ2-7
length: 17
size: .

DNA: TGCAGTGCTAGACCTACAGGGGTAGCTTTCTTT
CDR3: CSARPTGVAFF
D: TRBD1
V: TRBV20-1
J: TRBJ1-1
length: 11
size: .

DNA: TGTGCCAGCAGTTCTCTAGCGGGAGTAGTGGAGACCCAGTACTTC
CDR3: CASSSLAGVVETQYF
D: TRBD2
V: TRBV6-1
J: TRBJ2-5
length: 15
size: .

DNA: TGTGCCAGCAGACAGGGGGACGAGCAGTACTTC
CDR3: CASRQGDEQYF
D: TRBD1
V: TRBV2
J: TRBJ2-7
length: 11
size: .

DNA: TGTGCCAGCAGCTTAGACTGGACTAGCGGGAACCAGCAGTTCTTC
CDR3: CASSLDWTSGNQQFF
D: TRBD2
V: TRBV7-2
J: TRBJ2-1
length: 15
size: .

DNA: TGTGCCAGCAAAGATAGCGGGACTCGTAATGAGCAGTTCTTC
CDR3: CASKDSGTRNEQFF
D: TRBD2
V: TRBV6-5
J: TRBJ2-1
length: 14
size: .

DNA: TGTGCCAGCAGCCCCCGACTAGCGGGACTCTCCTACAATGAGCAGTTCTTC
CDR3: CASSPRLAGLSYNEQFF
D: TRBD2
V: TRBV28
J: TRBJ2-1
length: 17
size: .

DNA: TGTGCCAGCAGTGACTCAAGCGGGAGTACCAATGAGCAGTTCTTC
CDR3: CASSDSSGSTNEQFF
D: TRBD2
V: TRBV6-4
J: TRBJ2-1
length: 15
size: .

DNA: TGTGCCAGCAGCTTACAGGGGCCGAACACTGAAGCTTTCTTT
CDR3: CASSLQGPNTEAFF
D: .
V: TRBV7-3
J: TRBJ1-1
length: 14
size: .

DNA: TGTGCCAGCAGCTTAGTTCCAGGGTTGAGGGAGCAGTACTTC
CDR3: CASSLVPGLREQYF
D: .
V: TRBV7-2
J: TRBJ2-7
length: 14
size: .